Listed here are 20 T cell receptor beta chains from one sample, sequenced in a study of cytomegalovirus exposure and HLA in healthy donors. The study ran its PCR with 60 Vbeta and 13 Jbeta primers. Some clones are missing from TCRdb's copy, which holds only in-frame ones; the method was immunoSEQ multiplex PCR. Its table lists 70,000 to 75,000 clones. Sample: PBMCs. These TCRs come from a female donor in good health and CMV-seropositive.

V gene TRBV5-1 combines with J gene TRBJ2-5, with 9 bases lining up with TRBD2. The CDR3 loop spans 15 amino acids. CDR1 and CDR2 from the germline V gene are SGHRS and YFSETQ. V shed 0 bases, J shed 2 bases, and the junction held 2 bases outside the gene matches. The CDR3 bases are TGCGCCAGCAGCTTGGCGACTAGCGGACAAGAGACCCAGTACTTC. This codes for CASSLATSGQETQYF.

J is TRBJ1-2 and V is TRBV6-5; maybe TRBD1 (5 bases). The V and J ends lost 7 bases and 5 bases respectively, with 11 bases between them. The CDR3 has 12 residues. Germline lookup yields CDR1 MNHEY and CDR2 SVGAGI. This chain's CDR3 is CASKDGGYGYTF. As DNA, the CDR3 is TGTGCCAGCAAGGATGGGGGGTATGGCTACACCTTC.

V is TRBV6-1 and J is TRBJ1-6; 8 nucleotides align to TRBD1. V trimming: 4 bases; J trimming: 6 bases; junction bases outside the gene matches: 8. The CDR3 totals 16 residues. CDR1 and CDR2 from the germline V gene are MNHNS and SASEGT. The DNA of the CDR3 is TGTGCCAGCAGTGGAGGCCGGGACAGGAGTAATTCACCCCTCCACTTT. As protein: CASSGGRDRSNSPLHF.

The rearrangement uses TRBV4-1 and TRBJ2-7, with a weak D call TRBD1 (6 bases). The V gene's germline CDR1 is MGHRA and CDR2 YSYEKL. This CDR3 spans 15 amino acids. With 1 base removed from V and 3 bases from J, the gap between germline ends came to 13 bases. The CDR3 coding sequence is TGCGCCAGCAGCCAAGTGGGACAATTACTCTACGAGCAGTACTTC. This translates into CASSQVGQLLYEQYF.

This chain connects TRBV18 to TRBJ2-5; TRBD1 matches 7 bases. The germline gives CDR1 KGHSH, CDR2 LQKENI. The ends lost 1 base at V and 5 bases at J; junction bases unmatched: 4. The CDR3 covers 14 residues. The CDR3: CASSPQGAQETQYF. The CDR3 DNA is TGTGCCAGCTCACCACAGGGGGCACAGGAGACCCAGTACTTC.

J is TRBJ2-7 and V is TRBV28; the match to TRBD2 covers 7 bases. The V and J ends lost 3 bases and 1 base, in that order; junction bases with no gene match: 6. CDR3 size: 15 residues. Germline assignment: CDR1 MDHEN and CDR2 SYDVKM. The CDR3 here is CASSFQGGPSYEQYF. The CDR3 DNA reads as TGTGCCAGCAGTTTTCAGGGAGGGCCTTCCTACGAGCAGTACTTC.

The chain has TRBV7-2 and TRBJ2-1; possibly TRBD2 for D (8 bases). The germline V gene has CDR1 SGHTA and CDR2 FQGNSA. This CDR3 is 18 amino acids long. With 3 bases removed from V and 0 bases from J, the gap between germline ends came to 18 bases. CDR3 region: CASSFPAGGQSSYNEQFF. The CDR3 DNA reads TGTGCCAGCAGCTTTCCGGCGGGGGGACAGAGCTCCTACAATGAGCAGTTCTTC.

V and J are TRBV9 and TRBJ2-3, with 8 bases lining up with TRBD2. CDR3 length equals 16 residues. The V and J ends lost 1 base and 4 bases, in that order; junction bases with no gene match: 8. Germline V gene sequence: CDR1 SGDLS, CDR2 YYNGEE. In DNA, the CDR3 is TGTGCCAGCAGCGTATTCTCGGGGGGGCCGTCAGATACGCAGTATTTT. As protein: CASSVFSGGPSDTQYF.

V and J are TRBV28 and TRBJ2-7, with D possibly TRBD1 on 5 matching bases. The V end lost 4 bases, the J end lost 1 base, and 14 bases lay between the germline ends. In germline, CDR1 is MDHEN, CDR2 SYDVKM. The CDR3 consists of 15 residues. The CDR3 spells CASSSLTQGSYEQYF. The DNA of the CDR3 is TGTGCCAGCAGTTCCCTAACCCAGGGTTCCTACGAGCAGTACTTC.

V is TRBV6-1 and J is TRBJ2-3; 10 bases match TRBD2. V shed 1 base and J 2 bases; nucleotides not matched to a gene: 9. The CDR3 covers 18 residues. CDR1 and CDR2 (germline): MNHNS, SASEGT. The CDR3 DNA follows: TGTGCCAGCAGTGAAGGGGGACTAGCGTCACTTGACACAGATACGCAGTATTTT. Amino acid sequence: CASSEGGLASLDTDTQYF.

The chain joins TRBV6-5 to TRBJ1-2, with TRBD1 identical over 10 bases. J lost 8 bases, V lost 6 bases, and 6 bases had no gene match. Germline V gene lookup returns CDR1 MNHEY and CDR2 SVGAGI. The CDR3 sequence is 13 residues long. CDR3 in DNA: TGTGCCAGCAGGACAGGGGGCGCGTGGGGCTACACCTTC. Its protein product is CASRTGGAWGYTF.

V and J are TRBV4-2 and TRBJ2-3, with TRBD1 matching 7 bases. J was trimmed by 6 bases and V by 0 bases; bases with no gene match: 6. The CDR3 covers 15 residues. Germline V lookup: CDR1 LGHNA, CDR2 YNFKEQ. CDR3 region: CASSQETGARDTQYF. The CDR3 DNA reads as TGTGCCAGCAGCCAAGAAACAGGGGCCAGGGATACGCAGTATTTT.

The J gene is TRBJ2-5, the V gene TRBV7-6; possibly TRBD1 for D (5 bases). V lost 3 bases and J 1 base, leaving 9 bases between the germline ends. The CDR3 contains 14 residues. Germline CDR1 is SGHVS and CDR2 is FNYEAQ. CDR3 nucleotide sequence: TGTGCCAGCAGCTTCGACAGAGTCCAAGAGACCCAGTACTTC. It encodes CASSFDRVQETQYF.

This chain joins TRBV4-1 and TRBJ1-1; a possible D gene is TRBD1 (6 bases). Germline lookup yields CDR1 MGHRA and CDR2 YSYEKL. V lost 0 bases, J lost 4 bases, and 15 bases lay in between. This CDR3 contains 16 residues. The CDR3 nucleotides read TGCGCCAGCAGCCAAGATCAGGGTGGCAGGGGCACTGAAGCTTTCTTT. This gives the protein CASSQDQGGRGTEAFF.

The rearrangement links TRBV5-1 to TRBJ2-3; 12 bases agree with TRBD2. Losses at the gene ends were 3 bases for V and 0 bases for J; bases not matched to a gene: 5. Germline lookup yields CDR1 SGHRS and CDR2 YFSETQ. CDR3 length equals 17 residues. The CDR3 here is CASSSLAGGASTDTQYF. CDR3 DNA sequence: TGCGCCAGCAGCTCACTAGCGGGAGGTGCTAGCACAGATACGCAGTATTTT.

The chain joins TRBV4-1 to TRBJ1-4; no clear D. With 1 base removed from V and 8 bases from J, the gap between germline ends came to 8 bases. In germline, CDR1 is MGHRA, CDR2 YSYEKL. The CDR3 extends over 13 amino acids. This CDR3 reads CASSQVGEEKLFF. The CDR3 bases are TGCGCCAGCAGCCAAGTTGGTGAGGAAAAACTGTTTTTT.

V and J are TRBV18 and TRBJ2-1; 8 nucleotides match TRBD2. J was trimmed by 0 bases and V by 4 bases; bases with no gene match: 8. The CDR3 totals 17 residues. Germline-derived CDR1 and CDR2 are KGHSH and LQKENI. Here the CDR3 DNA reads TGTGCCAGCTCACGTTTCGAGCGGGAGAGCTCCTACAATGAGCAGTTCTTC. Encoded protein: CASSRFERESSYNEQFF.

The chain couples TRBV28 to TRBJ2-1; the match to TRBD2 covers 9 bases. Germline V gene data show CDR1 as MDHEN and CDR2 as SYDVKM. J gave up 5 bases and V 3 bases, and 11 bases lay outside the gene matches. The CDR3 covers 17 residues. As DNA, the CDR3 is TGTGCCAGCAGTTTTCAGCGTATGACTAGCGGAAACAATGAGCAGTTCTTC. The encoded protein is CASSFQRMTSGNNEQFF.

The rearrangement links TRBV7-6 to TRBJ2-7; D is perhaps TRBD1 (6 bases). Between the trimmed V and J ends, which lost 5 bases and 2 bases, there was a span of 16 bases. The length of the CDR3 is 15 residues. Germline assignment: CDR1 SGHVS and CDR2 FNYEAQ. The CDR3 nucleotides are TGTGCCAGCAGCGCTCAGGGGATAGCCGCCTACGAGCAGTACTTC. Its translation is CASSAQGIAAYEQYF.

The J gene is TRBJ2-7, the V gene TRBV10-2, with 9 bases identical to TRBD2. In germline, CDR1 is WSHSY, CDR2 SAAADI. With 3 bases clipped from V and 2 bases from J, the junction kept 11 bases outside the gene matches. This CDR3 is 17 amino acids long. The CDR3 DNA reads as TGCGCCAGCAGTGATAGCGGGAGCGTTACCTGGACCTACGAGCAGTACTTC. Protein: CASSDSGSVTWTYEQYF.